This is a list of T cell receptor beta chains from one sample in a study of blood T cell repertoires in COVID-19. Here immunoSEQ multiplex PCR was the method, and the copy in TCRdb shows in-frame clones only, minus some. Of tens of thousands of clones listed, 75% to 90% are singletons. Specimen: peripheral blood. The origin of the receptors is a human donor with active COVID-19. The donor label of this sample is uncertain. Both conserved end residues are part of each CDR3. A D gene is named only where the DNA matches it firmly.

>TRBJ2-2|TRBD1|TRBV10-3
CAIQQGENTGELFF
TGTGCCATCCAGCAGGGGGAGAACACCGGGGAGCTGTTTTTT
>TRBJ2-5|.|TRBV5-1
CASSLEGRRETQYF
TGCGCCAGCAGCTTGGAGGGGAGGCGAGAGACCCAGTACTTC
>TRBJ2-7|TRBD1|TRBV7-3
CASSLNSGGEQYF
TGTGCCAGCAGCTTAAATTCAGGGGGCGAGCAGTACTTC
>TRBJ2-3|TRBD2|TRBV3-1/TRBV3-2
CASNLGLAGGDTQYF
TGTGCCAGCAACTTAGGACTAGCGGGAGGAGATACGCAGTATTTT
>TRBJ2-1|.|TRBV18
CASYQAAGIHNEQFF
TGTGCCAGCTACCAGGCCGCGGGAATCCACAATGAGCAGTTCTTC
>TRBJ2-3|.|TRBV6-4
CASSRTDNPSTDTQYF
TGTGCCAGCAGTCGGACAGACAACCCTAGCACAGATACGCAGTATTTT
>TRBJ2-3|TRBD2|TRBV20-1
CSASGLAGGPGSTDTQYF
TGCAGTGCTAGTGGGCTAGCGGGAGGGCCAGGGAGTACAGATACGCAGTATTTT
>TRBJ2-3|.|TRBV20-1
CSAPGADTQYF
TGCAGTGCTCCGGGGGCAGATACGCAGTATTTT
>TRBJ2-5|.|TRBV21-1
CASSKGWVRGQETQYF
TGTGCCAGCAGCAAAGGCTGGGTCCGGGGGCAAGAGACCCAGTACTTC
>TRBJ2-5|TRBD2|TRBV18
CASSLGLAKETQYF
TGTGCCAGCTCACTGGGACTAGCGAAAGAGACCCAGTACTTC
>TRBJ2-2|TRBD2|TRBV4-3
CASSQGGLAGLSGELFF
TGCGCCAGCAGCCAAGGAGGACTAGCGGGTTTGTCCGGGGAGCTGTTTTTT
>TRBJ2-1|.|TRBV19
CASSIGWLNEQFF
TGTGCCAGTAGTATAGGCTGGCTGAATGAGCAGTTCTTC
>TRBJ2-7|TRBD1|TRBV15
CATSFPTGTYEQYF
TGTGCCACCAGCTTCCCGACAGGGACCTACGAGCAGTACTTC
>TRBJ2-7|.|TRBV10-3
CAISDGGYEQYF
TGTGCCATCAGTGACGGCGGATACGAGCAGTACTTC
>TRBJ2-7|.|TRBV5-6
CASRGGGYEQYF
TGTGCCAGCAGGGGGGGTGGCTACGAGCAGTACTTC
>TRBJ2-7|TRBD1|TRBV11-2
CASSADRGRSYEQYF
TGTGCCAGCAGCGCGGACAGGGGGAGGTCCTACGAGCAGTACTTC
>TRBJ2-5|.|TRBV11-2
CASSFPGSQETQYF
TGTGCCAGCAGCTTCCCGGGGAGTCAGGAGACCCAGTACTTC
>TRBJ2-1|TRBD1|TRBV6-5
CASSYGQGAPNEQFF
TGTGCCAGCAGTTACGGACAGGGGGCCCCCAATGAGCAGTTCTTC
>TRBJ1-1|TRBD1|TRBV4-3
CASSHPPTGGSTEAFF
TGCGCCAGCAGCCACCCACCGACAGGGGGTTCCACTGAAGCTTTCTTT